This TCR beta chain was captured in a study of blood T cell repertoires in COVID-19. For the study at large: Acute and convalescent COVID-19 specimens originated in the United States, Italy and Spain. The cDNA or gDNA used as material had been derived from T cells, B-cell-depleted T cells, or PBMCs.

The authors' processing: Amplification from reference gene primers served as the basis for estimated nucleated cell counts. The protocol was immunoSEQ multiplex PCR, while the TCRdb copy is restricted to in-frame clones and leaves out a portion. V and J calls and clone size are as listed in that table; D and trimming were resolved from the DNA. This table holds 190,000 or so clones, almost 85% found once. The CDR3 loop spans 16 amino acids. Germline CDR1 is MNHNS and CDR2 is SASEGT. Unmatched junction bases numbered 9, after V lost 4 bases and J lost 4 bases. The chain recombines TRBV6-1 with TRBJ1-2; 10 positions agree with TRBD1. The receptor was derived from a human donor with acute or convalescent COVID-19. The donor label of this sample is uncertain. Material for sequencing was peripheral blood. CDR3 bases: TGTGCCAGCAGTGTGGGACAGGGGTTGATCGGCTATGGCTACACCTTC. This translates into CASSVGQGLIGYGYTF.